The 24 T cell receptor beta chains presented below share a single source sample, sequenced in a study of identical twins. TCRdb reprocessed the 5' RACE reads with MiXCR, giving one entry per CDR3 protein. The sample includes 240,000 or so distinct CDR3 sequences, about 11% of them seen just once. Specimen: memory T cells sorted from blood. These receptors all come from a man aged 45 to 65 in good health.

This clonotype came up many times. This sequence joins TRBV5-1 and TRBJ2-3; D possibly uses TRBD1 or TRBD2 (5 bases each). Between the trimmed V and J ends, which lost 1 base and 0 bases, there was a span of 12 bases. Germline CDR1 SGHRS, CDR2 YFSETQ. This CDR3 contains 16 residues. This CDR3 reads CASSLMPGRSTDTQYF. The CDR3 bases are TGCGCCAGCAGCTTGATGCCGGGACGGAGCACAGATACGCAGTATTTT.

This clonotype was seen ten or more times. The chain joins TRBV20-1 to TRBJ2-4; a possible D gene is TRBD2 (5 bases). V dropped 3 bases and J dropped 3 bases, with 12 bases sitting between them. Germline CDR1 DFQATT, CDR2 SNEGSKA (reference sequence). This CDR3 comprises 14 residues. The CDR3 DNA reads as TGCAGTGCTAGGAGGGCGACCGGCAAAAACATTCAGTACTTC. Protein product: CSARRATGKNIQYF.

The V call is TRBV7-6, the J call TRBJ2-7; TRBD2 matches at 10 bases. This CDR3 is 15 amino acids long. Losses at the gene ends were 2 bases for V and 7 bases for J; bases not matched to a gene: 8. Per the germline V gene, CDR1 is SGHVS and CDR2 is FNYEAQ. CDR3 amino acids: CASSLRASGSGEQYF. The DNA for the CDR3 is TGTGCCAGCAGCTTACGGGCTAGCGGGAGTGGAGAGCAGTACTTC.

This chain connects TRBV3-1 to TRBJ1-2; D is unclear. The CDR3 sequence is 12 residues long. Trimming took off 8 bases at V and 7 bases at J, with 14 bases between the two ends. The germline V gene encodes CDR1 LGHDT and CDR2 YNNKEL (reference sequence). CDR3 bases: TGTGCCAGCGAAGACCTGGGCTCTGGCTACACCTTC. Translating gives CASEDLGSGYTF.

The V and J genes are TRBV7-9 and TRBJ1-1; tentatively, D is TRBD1 (6 bases). Germline CDR1 reads SEHNR; CDR2 reads FQNEAQ (reference sequence). This CDR3 is 13 amino acids long. The ends were cut back, 3 bases at V and 4 bases at J, with 9 bases in the middle. The CDR3 DNA follows: TGTGCCAGCAGCTTTGGACAGAGCACTGAAGCTTTCTTT. This sequence encodes CASSFGQSTEAFF.

The chain links TRBV3-1 to TRBJ1-4; TRBD1 matches at 7 bases. Germline loops: CDR1 LGHDT, CDR2 YNNKEL (reference sequence). Trimming took 5 bases from V and 3 from J; bases not matched to a gene: 9. The CDR3 is 16 residues long. The CDR3 DNA reads as TGTGCCAGCAGCACCCGACAGGGATGGTCTAATGAAAAACTGTTTTTT. This sequence encodes CASSTRQGWSNEKLFF.

The sample holds many counts of this clonotype. This chain links TRBV18 with TRBJ1-1; the D is unclear. The ends were cut back, 1 base at V and 0 bases at J, with 9 bases in the middle. Germline CDR1 reads KGHSH; CDR2 reads LQKENI. This CDR3 contains 15 residues. The CDR3 is CASSPRAEMNTEAFF. CDR3 sequence (DNA): TGTGCCAGCTCACCACGGGCAGAAATGAACACTGAAGCTTTCTTT.

This clonotype occurred many times. The CDR3 nucleotides are TGTGCCATCAGTGAGTCCTCAGCTAGCGGGAGTCGGGCGGGTGAGCAGTTCTTC. Its protein is CAISESSASGSRAGEQFF. This chain links TRBV10-3 with TRBJ2-1; 10 bases are shared with TRBD2. The CDR3 consists of 18 residues. Germline V gene sequence: CDR1 ENHRY, CDR2 SYGVKD. V gave up 0 bases and J gave up 9 bases; unmatched junction bases: 14.

This clonotype appeared many times. The junction and the germline gene differ at one end; a read error may be behind it. The V gene is TRBV6-6, the J gene TRBJ2-7; D not resolved. Germline-derived CDR1 and CDR2 are MNHNY and SVGAGI (reference sequence). This CDR3 is 13 amino acids long. This chain's CDR3 is CATSPRISHEQYF. CDR3 DNA sequence: TGTGCCACGTCTCCCCGGATCTCCCACGAGCAGTACTTC.

This chain uses TRBV9 with TRBJ1-2; no reliable D call. V gave up 6 bases and J gave up 6 bases, with 12 bases separating them. From germline, CDR1 is SGDLS and CDR2 YYNGEE. The CDR3 runs 12 residues. In nucleotides, the CDR3 is TGTGCCAGCAATGCTAGCAGTCATGGCTACACCTTC. It encodes CASNASSHGYTF. Looking up the rest from reference TRBV9 and TRBJ1-2 gives the full variable domain: DSGVTQTPKHLITATGQRVTLRCSPRSGDLSVYWYQQSLDQGLQFLIQYYNGEERAKGNILERFSAQQFPDLHSELNLSSLELGDSALYFCASNASSHGYTFGSGTRLTVV.

This clonotype appeared a few times. The V and J genes are TRBV20-1 and TRBJ2-3; no reliable D call. The CDR3 has 12 residues. V shed 1 base and J shed 5 bases, with 7 bases lying between them. The germline V gene encodes CDR1 DFQATT and CDR2 SNEGSKA (reference sequence). CDR3 residues: CSARVLGDTQYF. As DNA, the CDR3 is TGCAGTGCTAGAGTCCTAGGAGATACGCAGTATTTT.

The sample holds a few counts of this clonotype. This chain uses TRBV4-3 with TRBJ1-2; D remains unclear. The V gene's germline CDR1 is LGHNA and CDR2 YSLEER. The CDR3 totals 14 residues. V lost 0 bases and J lost 4, with 9 bases in between. CDR3 in DNA: TGCGCCAGCAGCCAAGATGCCGGACGCTATGGCTACACCTTC. Protein: CASSQDAGRYGYTF.

This clonotype showed up many times. The chain couples TRBV29-1 to TRBJ2-3; 9 bases align to TRBD2. This CDR3 region has 12 residues. In germline, CDR1 is SQVTM, CDR2 ANQGSEA. This chain's CDR3 is CRTSGSTDTQYF. For the CDR3, the DNA is TGCAGAACTAGCGGGAGCACAGATACGCAGTATTTT.

In its sample, this clonotype was seen a few times. This chain connects TRBV5-6 to TRBJ2-1; 9 nucleotides agree with TRBD1. The ends lost 4 bases at V and 9 bases at J; junction bases unmatched: 11. Germline V gives CDR1 SGHDT, CDR2 YYEEEE. This CDR3 is 15 amino acids long. CDR3 bases: TGTGCCAGCAGCCCGGGCGGGGACAGGGTGATTGAGCAGTTCTTC. It specifies CASSPGGDRVIEQFF.

Only a few counts were recorded for this clonotype. The chain uses TRBV11-2 and TRBJ1-3, with D perhaps TRBD1 (6 bases). Germline V gene sequence: CDR1 SGHAT, CDR2 FQNNGV. V lost 4 bases and J lost 4, with 8 bases in between. The CDR3 runs 13 residues. The CDR3, as DNA: TGTGCCAGCAGCTCTCAGGGGGGAAACACCATATATTTT. Its translation is CASSSQGGNTIYF. The full variable domain, rest sourced from reference TRBV11-2 and TRBJ1-3, is EAGVAQSPRYKIIEKRQSVAFWCNPISGHATLYWYQQILGQGPKLLIQFQNNGVVDDSQLPKDRFSAERLKGVDSTLKIQPAKLEDSAVYLCASSSQGGNTIYFGEGSWLTVV.

The CDR3 loop is CASSKEREGEQYF. CDR3 in DNA: TGTGCCAGCAGCAAAGAGAGAGAGGGGGAGCAGTACTTC. The chain uses TRBV7-3 and TRBJ2-7; D possibly uses TRBD1 or TRBD2 (5 bases each). Per the germline V gene, CDR1 is SGHTA and CDR2 is FQGTGA. The V and J ends lost 5 bases and 7 bases respectively, with 15 bases between them. There are 13 residues in the CDR3.

This clonotype was detected only a few times. This rearrangement joins TRBV7-2 to TRBJ1-6, with D unresolved. CDR1 is SGHTA, CDR2 FQGNSA, per germline. This CDR3 has 16 amino acids. V lost 5 bases and J lost 7, with 18 bases in between. As DNA, the CDR3 is TGTGCCAGCAGCCCCTTAGACGCCAGCTTAAATTCACCCCTCCACTTT. Protein sequence: CASSPLDASLNSPLHF.

The rearrangement uses TRBV6-2 or TRBV6-3 and TRBJ2-7; D gene unclear. The CDR3 has 14 amino acids. V was shortened by 6 bases and J by 0 bases, with 12 bases between the two germline ends. Germline V gives CDR1 MNHEY, CDR2 SVGEGT. As DNA, the CDR3 is TGTGCCAGCAGACGGACGACAAGCTCCTACGAGCAGTACTTC. Translating it yields CASRRTTSSYEQYF.

The V call is TRBV7-8, the J call TRBJ1-1, with D possibly matching TRBD1 (5 bases). Germline V gene lookup returns CDR1 SGHVS and CDR2 FQNEAQ. CDR3 length: 16 amino acids. Trimming took 3 bases from V and 0 from J, leaving 14 bases between them. The DNA of the CDR3 is TGTGCCAGCAGCTTGTCCAGGGCGCGGATGAACACTGAAGCTTTCTTT. Translation: CASSLSRARMNTEAFF.

This clonotype was seen repeatedly, ten times or more. The V and J genes are TRBV2 and TRBJ2-3; D not resolved. V shed 8 bases and J shed 4 bases, with 16 bases lying between them. The germline V gene has CDR1 SNHLY and CDR2 FYNNEI. The CDR3 spans 14 residues. CDR3 nucleotides: TGTGCCAGCCACCGGGTTCAAAGGGCAGATACGCAGTATTTT. It encodes CASHRVQRADTQYF.

The chain recombines TRBV2 with TRBJ1-2, with 7 nucleotides matching TRBD1. Germline V CDR1 and CDR2: SNHLY, FYNNEI. The CDR3 contains 11 residues. The trim removed 7 bases at V and 8 bases at J, leaving 4 bases unmatched. In nucleotides, the CDR3 is TGTGCCAGCAACAGGGGAGACGGCTACACCTTC. This gives the protein CASNRGDGYTF.

This clonotype came up many times. The junction and the germline gene differ at one end; a read error may be behind it. The chain has TRBV4-2 and TRBJ2-7; 8 bases match TRBD2. This CDR3 comprises 17 residues. Germline V gene lookup returns CDR1 LGHNA and CDR2 YNFKEQ. Written as DNA, the CDR3 is TGTGCCAGCAGCCAAGAGTATTTCGCGGGAGGCTCCCACGAGCAGTACTTC. Protein product: CASSQEYFAGGSHEQYF.

This clonotype was counted ten times or more. This chain uses TRBV20-1 with TRBJ1-1, with D unclear. The CDR3 is 13 residues long. Germline V CDR1 and CDR2: DFQATT, SNEGSKA (reference sequence). Trimming took 4 bases from V and 4 from J, leaving 13 bases between them. CDR3 in amino acids: CSATDRLGTEAFF. CDR3 nucleotides: TGCAGTGCTACGGACCGCTTGGGCACTGAAGCTTTCTTT.

The table lists this clonotype with a few counts. V and J are TRBV6-1 and TRBJ1-1, with unresolved D. The V end lost 5 bases, the J end lost 8 bases, and 18 bases lay between the germline ends. The CDR3 loop spans 14 amino acids. Germline V gene sequence: CDR1 MNHNS, CDR2 SASEGT. The CDR3 spells CASSQFYQPLEAFF. CDR3 in DNA: TGTGCCAGCAGTCAATTCTACCAACCGCTGGAAGCTTTCTTT.